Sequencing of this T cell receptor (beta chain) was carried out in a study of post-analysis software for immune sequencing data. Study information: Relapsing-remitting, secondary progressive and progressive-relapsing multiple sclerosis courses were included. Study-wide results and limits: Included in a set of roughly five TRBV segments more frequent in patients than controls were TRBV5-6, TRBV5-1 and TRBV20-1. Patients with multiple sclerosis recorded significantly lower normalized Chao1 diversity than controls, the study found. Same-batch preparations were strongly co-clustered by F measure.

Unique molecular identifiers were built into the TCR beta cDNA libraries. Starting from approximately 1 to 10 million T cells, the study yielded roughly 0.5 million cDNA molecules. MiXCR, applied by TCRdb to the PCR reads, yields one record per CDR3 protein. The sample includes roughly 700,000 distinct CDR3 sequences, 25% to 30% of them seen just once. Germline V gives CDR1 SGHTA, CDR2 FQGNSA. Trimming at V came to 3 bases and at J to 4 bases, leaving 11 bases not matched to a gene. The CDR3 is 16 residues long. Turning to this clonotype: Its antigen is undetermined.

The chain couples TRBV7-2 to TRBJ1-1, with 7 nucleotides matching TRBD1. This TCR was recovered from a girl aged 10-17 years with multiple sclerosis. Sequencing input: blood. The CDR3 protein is CASSFGTGVRPTEAFF. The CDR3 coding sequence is TGTGCCAGCAGCTTTGGCACAGGGGTCAGGCCCACTGAAGCTTTCTTT.